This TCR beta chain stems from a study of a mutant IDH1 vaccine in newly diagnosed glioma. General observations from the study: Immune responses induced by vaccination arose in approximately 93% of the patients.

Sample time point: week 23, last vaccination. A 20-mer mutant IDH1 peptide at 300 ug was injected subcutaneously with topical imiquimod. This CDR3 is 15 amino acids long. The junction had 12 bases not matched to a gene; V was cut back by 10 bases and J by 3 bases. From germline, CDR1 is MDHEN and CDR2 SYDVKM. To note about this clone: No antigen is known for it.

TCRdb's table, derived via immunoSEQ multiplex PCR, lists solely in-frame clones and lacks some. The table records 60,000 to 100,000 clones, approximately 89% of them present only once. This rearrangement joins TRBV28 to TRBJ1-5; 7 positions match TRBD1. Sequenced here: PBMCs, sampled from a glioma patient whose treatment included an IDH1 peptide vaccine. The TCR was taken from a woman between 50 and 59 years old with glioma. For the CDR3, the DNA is TGTGCCACCAGACCTCGACAGGGATTCAATCAGCCCCAGCATTTT. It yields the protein CATRPRQGFNQPQHF.